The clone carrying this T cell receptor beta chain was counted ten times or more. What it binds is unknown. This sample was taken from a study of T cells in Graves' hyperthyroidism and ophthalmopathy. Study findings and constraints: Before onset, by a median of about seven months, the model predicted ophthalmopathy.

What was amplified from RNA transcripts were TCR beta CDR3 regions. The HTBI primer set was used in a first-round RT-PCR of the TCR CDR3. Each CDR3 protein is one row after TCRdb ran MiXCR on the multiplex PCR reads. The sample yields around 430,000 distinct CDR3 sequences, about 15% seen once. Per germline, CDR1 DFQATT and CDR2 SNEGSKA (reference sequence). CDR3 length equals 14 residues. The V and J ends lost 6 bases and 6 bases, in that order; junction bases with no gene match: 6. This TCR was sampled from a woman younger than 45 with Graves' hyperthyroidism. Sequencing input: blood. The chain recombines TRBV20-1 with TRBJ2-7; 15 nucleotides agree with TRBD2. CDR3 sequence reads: CSARTSGRAGEQYF. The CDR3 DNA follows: TGCAGTGCCCGGACTAGCGGGAGGGCCGGCGAGCAGTACTTC.